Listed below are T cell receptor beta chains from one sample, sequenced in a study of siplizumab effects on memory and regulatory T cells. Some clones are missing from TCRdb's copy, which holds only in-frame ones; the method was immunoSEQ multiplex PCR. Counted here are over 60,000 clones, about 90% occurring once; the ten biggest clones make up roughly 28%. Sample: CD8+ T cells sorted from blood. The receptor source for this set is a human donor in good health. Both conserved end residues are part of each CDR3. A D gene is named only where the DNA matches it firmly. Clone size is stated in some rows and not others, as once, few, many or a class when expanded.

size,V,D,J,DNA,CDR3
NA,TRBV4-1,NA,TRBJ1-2,TGCGCCAGCAGCCCTGGGGACACCTATGGCTACACCTTC,CASSPGDTYGYTF
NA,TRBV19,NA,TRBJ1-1,TGTGCCAGCAACTTGGGGGGAAACACTGAAGCTTTCTTT,CASNLGGNTEAFF
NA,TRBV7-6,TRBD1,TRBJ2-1,TGTGCCAGCAGCCCTTGGGACAGAAACAATGAGCAGTTCTTC,CASSPWDRNNEQFF
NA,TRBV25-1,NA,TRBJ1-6,TGTGCCAGCAGTGAGAGTAGGGCTTGGGCACCCCTCCACTTT,CASSESRAWAPLHF
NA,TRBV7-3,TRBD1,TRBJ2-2,TGTGCCAGCCGATCCAAGCCAGGGACAGGGTCGTCCGGGGAGCTGTTTTTT,CASRSKPGTGSSGELFF
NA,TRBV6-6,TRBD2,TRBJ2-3,TGTGCCAGCAGCCAATGGACTAGCGATACGCAGTATTTT,CASSQWTSDTQYF
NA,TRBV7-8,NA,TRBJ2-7,TGTGCCAGCAGCTTGAGGCAGGGCCGGGACGAGCAGTACTTC,CASSLRQGRDEQYF
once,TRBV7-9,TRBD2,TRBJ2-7,TGTGCCAGCAGCTCGGGACTAGCGGGACCCCCGGGCGAGCAGTACTTC,CASSSGLAGPPGEQYF
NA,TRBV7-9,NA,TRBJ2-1,TGTGCCAGCAGCTTAGAGGCAGGCCCTTCCTACAATGAGCAGTTCTTC,CASSLEAGPSYNEQFF
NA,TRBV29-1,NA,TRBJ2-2,TGCAGCGTTGAAGACGGGCAGTCCGGAACCGGGGAGCTGTTTTTT,CSVEDGQSGTGELFF
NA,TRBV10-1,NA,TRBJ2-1,TGCGCCAGCAGTCCTACCCAGGGGATGTACAATGAGCAGTTCTTC,CASSPTQGMYNEQFF
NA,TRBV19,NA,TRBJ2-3,TGTGCCAGTAGTGGAGACCGGTTTGATACGCAGTATTTT,CASSGDRFDTQYF
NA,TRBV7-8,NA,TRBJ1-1,TGTGCCAGCAGCCTCCTACCAACCGGGACGTTTAACACTGAAGCTTTCTTT,CASSLLPTGTFNTEAFF
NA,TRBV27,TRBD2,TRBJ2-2,TGTGCCAGCAGTTTCTGGACTAGCGGGGGGGCGAACACCGGGGAGCTGTTTTTT,CASSFWTSGGANTGELFF
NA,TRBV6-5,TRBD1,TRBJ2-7,TGTGCCAGCAGTCCTGGACAGGGGCTTTACGAGCAGTACTTC,CASSPGQGLYEQYF
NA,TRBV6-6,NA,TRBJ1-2,TGTGCCAGCGGGGGGGCATTCTATGGCTACACCTTC,CASGGAFYGYTF
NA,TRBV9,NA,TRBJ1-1,TGTGCCAGCAGCGTGAGCGGGGGCACTGAAGCTTTCTTT,CASSVSGGTEAFF
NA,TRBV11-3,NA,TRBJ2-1,TGTGCCAGCAGCTTAGATCAGGGACCATCTTACAATGAGCAGTTCTTC,CASSLDQGPSYNEQFF
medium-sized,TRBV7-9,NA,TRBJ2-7,TGTGCCAGCAGCTATGGACTGACTTACGAGCAGTACTTC,CASSYGLTYEQYF
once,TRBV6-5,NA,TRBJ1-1,TGTGCCAGCAGGCACCAGGGAGGGCCCACTGAAGCTTTCTTT,CASRHQGGPTEAFF
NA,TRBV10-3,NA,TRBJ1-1,TGTGCCATCAGCGCCTCGGGAGGAACTGAAGCTTTCTTT,CAISASGGTEAFF
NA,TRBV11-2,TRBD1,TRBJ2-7,TGTGCCAGCAGCTTACTGCAGGGGGTAAGCTCCTACGAGCAGTACTTC,CASSLLQGVSSYEQYF
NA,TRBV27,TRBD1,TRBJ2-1,TGTGCCAGCAGTTTAGGGACAGGGGGAAATGAGCAGTTCTTC,CASSLGTGGNEQFF